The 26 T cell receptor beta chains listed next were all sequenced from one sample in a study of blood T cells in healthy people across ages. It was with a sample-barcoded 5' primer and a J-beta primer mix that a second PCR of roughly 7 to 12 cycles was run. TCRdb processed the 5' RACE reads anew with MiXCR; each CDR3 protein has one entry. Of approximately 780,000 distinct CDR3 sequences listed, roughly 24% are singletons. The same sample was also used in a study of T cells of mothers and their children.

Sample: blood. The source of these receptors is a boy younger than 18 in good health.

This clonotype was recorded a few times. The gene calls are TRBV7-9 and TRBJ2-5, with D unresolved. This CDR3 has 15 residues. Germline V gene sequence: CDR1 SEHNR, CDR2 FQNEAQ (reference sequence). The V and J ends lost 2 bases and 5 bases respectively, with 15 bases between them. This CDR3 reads CASSLIRSSSETQYF. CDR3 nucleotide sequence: TGTGCCAGCAGCTTAATACGGTCAAGTTCGGAGACCCAGTACTTC.

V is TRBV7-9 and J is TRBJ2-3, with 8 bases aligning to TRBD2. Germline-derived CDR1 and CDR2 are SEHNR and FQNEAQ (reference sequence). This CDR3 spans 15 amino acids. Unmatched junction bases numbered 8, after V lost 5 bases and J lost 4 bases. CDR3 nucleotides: TGTGCCAGCAGCCGCCCGGGGGGGTTCGCAGATACGCAGTATTTT. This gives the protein CASSRPGGFADTQYF. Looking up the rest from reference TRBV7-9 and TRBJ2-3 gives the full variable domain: DTGVSQNPRHKITKRGQNVTFRCDPISEHNRLYWYRQTLGQGPEFLTYFQNEAQLEKSRLLSDRFSAERPKGSFSTLEIQRTEQGDSAMYLCASSRPGGFADTQYFGPGTRLTVL.

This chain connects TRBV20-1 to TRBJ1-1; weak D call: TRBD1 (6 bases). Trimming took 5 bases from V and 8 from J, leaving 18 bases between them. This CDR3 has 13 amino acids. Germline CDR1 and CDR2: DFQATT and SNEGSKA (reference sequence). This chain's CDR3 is CSAADYRAGEAFF. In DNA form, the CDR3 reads TGCAGTGCTGCCGACTACAGGGCGGGGGAAGCTTTCTTT.

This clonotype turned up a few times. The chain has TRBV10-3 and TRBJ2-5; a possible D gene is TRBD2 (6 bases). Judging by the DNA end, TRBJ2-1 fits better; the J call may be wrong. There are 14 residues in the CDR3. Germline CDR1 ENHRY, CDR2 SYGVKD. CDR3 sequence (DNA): TGTGCCATCAGTGAGCCGGGGGAGGCGAATGAGCAGTTCTTC. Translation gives CAISEPGEANEQFF.

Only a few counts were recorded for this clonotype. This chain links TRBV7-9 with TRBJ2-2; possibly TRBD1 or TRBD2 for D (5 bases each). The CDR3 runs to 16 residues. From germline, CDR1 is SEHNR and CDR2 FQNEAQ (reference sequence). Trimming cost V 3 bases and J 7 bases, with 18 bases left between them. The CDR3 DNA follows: TGTGCCAGCAGCTTTACGGGGCTCCTGAGTGGCGGGGAGCTGTTTTTT. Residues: CASSFTGLLSGGELFF.

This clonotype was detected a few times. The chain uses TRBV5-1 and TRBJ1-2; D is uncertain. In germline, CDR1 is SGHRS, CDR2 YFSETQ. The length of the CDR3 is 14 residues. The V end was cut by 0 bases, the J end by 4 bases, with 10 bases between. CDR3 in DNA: TGCGCCAGCAGCTTGGCGCCTCAATCCTATGGCTACACCTTC. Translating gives CASSLAPQSYGYTF.

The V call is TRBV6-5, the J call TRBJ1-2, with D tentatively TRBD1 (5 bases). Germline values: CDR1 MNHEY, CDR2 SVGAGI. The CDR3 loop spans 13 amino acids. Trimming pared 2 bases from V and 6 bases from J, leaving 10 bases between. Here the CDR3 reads CASSYGGRDGYTF. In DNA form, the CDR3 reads TGTGCCAGCAGTTACGGGGGTCGGGATGGCTACACCTTC.

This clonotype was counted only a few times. CDR3 protein: CASSFRPDSYEQYF. In nucleotides, the CDR3 is TGTGCCAGCAGTTTCAGACCCGACTCCTACGAGCAGTACTTC. The J gene is TRBJ2-7, the V gene TRBV28; D unclear. V gave up 3 bases and J gave up 0 bases, with 9 bases separating them. Germline lookup yields CDR1 MDHEN and CDR2 SYDVKM. The CDR3 spans 14 residues.

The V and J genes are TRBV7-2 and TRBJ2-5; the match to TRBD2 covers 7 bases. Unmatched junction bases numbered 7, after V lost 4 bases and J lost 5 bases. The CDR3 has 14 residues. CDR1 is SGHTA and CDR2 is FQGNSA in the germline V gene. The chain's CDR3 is CASSSLLASETQYF. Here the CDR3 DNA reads TGTGCCAGCAGCTCATTACTAGCGTCGGAGACCCAGTACTTC.

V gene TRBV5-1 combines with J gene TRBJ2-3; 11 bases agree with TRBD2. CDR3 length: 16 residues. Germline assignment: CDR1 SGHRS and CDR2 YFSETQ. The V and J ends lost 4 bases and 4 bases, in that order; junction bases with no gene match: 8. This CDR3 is CASSPIAGGPPDTQYF. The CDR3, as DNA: TGCGCCAGCAGCCCGATAGCGGGAGGGCCGCCAGATACGCAGTATTTT.

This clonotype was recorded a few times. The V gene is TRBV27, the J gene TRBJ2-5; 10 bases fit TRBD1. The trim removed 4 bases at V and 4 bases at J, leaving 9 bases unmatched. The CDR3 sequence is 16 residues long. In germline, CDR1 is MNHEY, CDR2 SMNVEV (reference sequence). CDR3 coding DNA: TGTGCCAGCAGTTCCCTGGGACAGGGGACGGGAGAGACCCAGTACTTC. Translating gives CASSSLGQGTGETQYF.

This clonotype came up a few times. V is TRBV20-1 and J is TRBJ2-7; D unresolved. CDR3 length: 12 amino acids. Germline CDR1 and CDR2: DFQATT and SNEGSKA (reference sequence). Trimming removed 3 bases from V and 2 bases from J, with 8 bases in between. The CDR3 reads CSARGFTYEQYF. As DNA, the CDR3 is TGCAGTGCTAGGGGCTTTACCTACGAGCAGTACTTC.

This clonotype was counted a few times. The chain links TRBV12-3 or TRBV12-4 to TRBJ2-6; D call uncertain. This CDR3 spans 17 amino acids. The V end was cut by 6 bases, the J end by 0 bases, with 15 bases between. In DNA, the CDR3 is TGTGCCAGCAGCCCCCTCGTTATCAGCTCTGGGGCCAACGTCCTGACTTTC. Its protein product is CASSPLVISSGANVLTF.

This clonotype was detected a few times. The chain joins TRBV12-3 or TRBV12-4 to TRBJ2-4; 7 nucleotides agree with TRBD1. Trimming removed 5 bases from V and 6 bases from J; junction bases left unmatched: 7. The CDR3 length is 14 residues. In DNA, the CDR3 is TGTGCCAGCAGTCCGAAGACAGGGTTAAACATTCAGTACTTC. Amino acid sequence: CASSPKTGLNIQYF.

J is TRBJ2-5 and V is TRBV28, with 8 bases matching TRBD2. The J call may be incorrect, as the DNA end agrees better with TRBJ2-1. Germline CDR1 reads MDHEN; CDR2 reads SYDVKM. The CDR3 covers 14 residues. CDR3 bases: TGTGCCAGCAGTTTCCGGGGACTAGAAAATGAGCAGTTCTTC. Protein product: CASSFRGLENEQFF.

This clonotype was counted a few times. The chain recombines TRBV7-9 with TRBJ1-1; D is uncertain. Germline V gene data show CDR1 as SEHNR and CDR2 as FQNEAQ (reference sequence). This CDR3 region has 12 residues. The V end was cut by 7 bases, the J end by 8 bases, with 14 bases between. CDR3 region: CASNPLRIEAFF. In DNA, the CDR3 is TGTGCCAGCAACCCCCTACGGATCGAAGCTTTCTTT.

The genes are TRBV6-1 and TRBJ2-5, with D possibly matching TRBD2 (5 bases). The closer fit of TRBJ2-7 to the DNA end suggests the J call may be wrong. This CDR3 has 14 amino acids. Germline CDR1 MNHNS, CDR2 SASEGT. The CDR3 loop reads CASIGIGVSYEQYF. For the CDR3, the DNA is TGTGCCAGCATTGGAATCGGGGTTTCCTACGAGCAGTACTTC.

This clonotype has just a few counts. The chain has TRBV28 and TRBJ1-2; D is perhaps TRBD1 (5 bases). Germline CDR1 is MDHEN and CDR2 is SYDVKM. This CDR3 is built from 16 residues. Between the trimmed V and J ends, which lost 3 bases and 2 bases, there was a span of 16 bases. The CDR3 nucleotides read TGTGCCAGCAGTTTCTTGAATCAGGACAAGAACTATGGCTACACCTTC. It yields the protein CASSFLNQDKNYGYTF.

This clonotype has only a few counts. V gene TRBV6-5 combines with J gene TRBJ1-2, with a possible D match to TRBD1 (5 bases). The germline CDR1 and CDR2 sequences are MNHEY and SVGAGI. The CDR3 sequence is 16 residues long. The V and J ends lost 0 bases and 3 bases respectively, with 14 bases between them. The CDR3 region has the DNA TGTGCCAGCAGTTACTCGAAGTTTGGGGACTACTATGGCTACACCTTC. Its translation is CASSYSKFGDYYGYTF.

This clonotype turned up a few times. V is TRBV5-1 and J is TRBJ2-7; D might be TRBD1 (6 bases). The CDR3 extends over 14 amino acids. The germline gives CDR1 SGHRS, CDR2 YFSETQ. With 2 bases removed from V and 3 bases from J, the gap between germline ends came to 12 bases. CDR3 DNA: TGCGCCAGCAGCTTCAGGGACACTGACTACGAGCAGTACTTC. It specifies CASSFRDTDYEQYF.

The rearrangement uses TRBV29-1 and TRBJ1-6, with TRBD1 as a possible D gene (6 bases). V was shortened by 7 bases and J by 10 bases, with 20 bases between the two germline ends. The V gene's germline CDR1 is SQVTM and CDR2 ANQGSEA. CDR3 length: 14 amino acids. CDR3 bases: TGCAGCGCGGGAGGGGGGGCGTCGGGCTCACCCCTCCACTTT. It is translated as CSAGGGASGSPLHF.

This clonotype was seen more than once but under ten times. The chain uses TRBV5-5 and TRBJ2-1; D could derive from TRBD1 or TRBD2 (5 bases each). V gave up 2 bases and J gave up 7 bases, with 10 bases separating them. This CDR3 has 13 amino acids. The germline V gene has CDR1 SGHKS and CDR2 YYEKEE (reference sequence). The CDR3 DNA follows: TGTGCCAGCAGCTTCGGGGCGCTTAATGAGCAGTTCTTC. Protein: CASSFGALNEQFF.

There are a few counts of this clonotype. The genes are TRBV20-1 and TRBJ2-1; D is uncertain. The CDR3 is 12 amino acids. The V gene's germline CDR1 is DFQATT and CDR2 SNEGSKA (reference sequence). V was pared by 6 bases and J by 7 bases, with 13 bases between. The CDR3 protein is CSALKFENEQFF. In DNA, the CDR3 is TGCAGTGCCCTAAAGTTTGAGAATGAGCAGTTCTTC.

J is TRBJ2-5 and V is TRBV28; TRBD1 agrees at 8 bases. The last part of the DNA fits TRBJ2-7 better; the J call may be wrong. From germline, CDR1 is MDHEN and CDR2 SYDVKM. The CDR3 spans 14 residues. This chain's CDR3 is CASRQTGGLYEQYF. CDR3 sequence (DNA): TGTGCCAGCAGGCAAACAGGGGGTCTCTACGAGCAGTACTTC.

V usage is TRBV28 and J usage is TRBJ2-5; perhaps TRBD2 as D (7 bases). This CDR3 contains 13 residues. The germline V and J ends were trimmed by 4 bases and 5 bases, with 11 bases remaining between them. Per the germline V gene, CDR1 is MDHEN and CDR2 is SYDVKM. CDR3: CASSWGGLETQYF. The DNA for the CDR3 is TGTGCCAGCAGTTGGGGGGGGCTGGAGACCCAGTACTTC.

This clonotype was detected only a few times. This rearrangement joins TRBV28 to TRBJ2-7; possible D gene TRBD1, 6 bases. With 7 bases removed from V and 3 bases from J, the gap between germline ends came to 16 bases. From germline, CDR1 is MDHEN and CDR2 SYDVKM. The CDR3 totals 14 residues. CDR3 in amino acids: CASIPTGAHYEQYF. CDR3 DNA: TGTGCCAGCATTCCGACAGGTGCCCACTACGAGCAGTACTTC.